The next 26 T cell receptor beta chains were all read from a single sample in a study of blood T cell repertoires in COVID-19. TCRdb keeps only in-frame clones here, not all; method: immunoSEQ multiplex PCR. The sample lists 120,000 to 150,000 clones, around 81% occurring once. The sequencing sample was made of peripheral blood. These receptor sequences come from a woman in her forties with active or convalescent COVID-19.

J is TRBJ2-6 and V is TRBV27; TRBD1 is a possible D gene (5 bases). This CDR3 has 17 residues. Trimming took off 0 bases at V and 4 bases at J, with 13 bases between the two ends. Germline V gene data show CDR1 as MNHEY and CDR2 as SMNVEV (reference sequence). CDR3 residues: CASSLSAGAGGANVLTF. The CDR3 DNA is TGTGCCAGCAGTTTATCCGCTGGGGCAGGCGGGGCCAACGTCCTGACTTTC.

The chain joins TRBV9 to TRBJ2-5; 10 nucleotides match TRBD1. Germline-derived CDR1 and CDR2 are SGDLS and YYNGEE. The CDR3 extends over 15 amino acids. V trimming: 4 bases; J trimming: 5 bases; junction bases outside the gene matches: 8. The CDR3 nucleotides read TGTGCCAGCAGCTACCGGGACAGGGGAACGGAGACCCAGTACTTC. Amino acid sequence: CASSYRDRGTETQYF.

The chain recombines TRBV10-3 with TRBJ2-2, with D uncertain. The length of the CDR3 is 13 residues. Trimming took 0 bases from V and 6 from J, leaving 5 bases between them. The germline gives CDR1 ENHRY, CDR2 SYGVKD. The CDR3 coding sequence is TGTGCCATCAGTGAGTCGATAGCCGGGGAGCTGTTTTTT. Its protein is CAISESIAGELFF.

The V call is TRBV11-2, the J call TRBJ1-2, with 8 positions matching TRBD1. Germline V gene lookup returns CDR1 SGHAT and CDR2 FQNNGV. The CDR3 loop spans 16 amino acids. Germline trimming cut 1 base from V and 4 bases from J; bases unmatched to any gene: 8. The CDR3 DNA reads TGTGCCAGCAGCTTAGTTTATACAGGGGGGAGCTATGGCTACACCTTC. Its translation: CASSLVYTGGSYGYTF.

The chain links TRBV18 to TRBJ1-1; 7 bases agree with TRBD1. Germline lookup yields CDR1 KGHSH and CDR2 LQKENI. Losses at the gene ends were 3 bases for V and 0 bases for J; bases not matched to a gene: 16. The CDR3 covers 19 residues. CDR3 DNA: TGTGCCAGCTCACCCAACCCTACAGGGGCGGGAGGGATGAACACTGAAGCTTTCTTT. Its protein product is CASSPNPTGAGGMNTEAFF. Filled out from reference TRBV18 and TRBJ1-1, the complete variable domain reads NAGVMQNPRHLVRRRGQEARLRCSPMKGHSHVYWYRQLPEEGLKFMVYLQKENIIDESGMPKERFSAEFPKEGPSILRIQQVVRGDSAAYFCASSPNPTGAGGMNTEAFFGQGTRLTVV.

The CDR3 here is CASSLQRGRREAFF. The DNA for the CDR3 is TGTGCCAGCAGTTTACAGCGGGGACGCAGAGAAGCTTTCTTT. The chain couples TRBV27 to TRBJ1-1; TRBD1 might be the D (5 bases). Trimming took 2 bases from V and 8 from J, leaving 15 bases between them. The CDR3 is 14 residues long. CDR1 and CDR2 from the germline V gene are MNHEY and SMNVEV (reference sequence).

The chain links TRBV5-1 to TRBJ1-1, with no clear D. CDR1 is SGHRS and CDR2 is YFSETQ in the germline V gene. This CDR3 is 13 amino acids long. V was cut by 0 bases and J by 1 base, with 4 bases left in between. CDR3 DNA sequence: TGCGCCAGCAGCTTGGCAGAGAACACTGAAGCTTTCTTT. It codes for CASSLAENTEAFF.

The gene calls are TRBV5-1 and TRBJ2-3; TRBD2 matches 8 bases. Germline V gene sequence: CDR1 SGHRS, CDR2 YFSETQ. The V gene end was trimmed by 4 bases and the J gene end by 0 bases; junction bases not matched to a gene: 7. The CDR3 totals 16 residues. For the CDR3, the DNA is TGCGCCAGCAGCGCGCGGGGGGCTACCAGCACAGATACGCAGTATTTT. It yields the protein CASSARGATSTDTQYF.

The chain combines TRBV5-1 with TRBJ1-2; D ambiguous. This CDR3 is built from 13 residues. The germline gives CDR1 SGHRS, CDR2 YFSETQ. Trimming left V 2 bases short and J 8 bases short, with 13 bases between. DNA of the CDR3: TGCGCCAGCAGCTTAATCGGGGTCGGAGGCTACACCTTC. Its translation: CASSLIGVGGYTF.

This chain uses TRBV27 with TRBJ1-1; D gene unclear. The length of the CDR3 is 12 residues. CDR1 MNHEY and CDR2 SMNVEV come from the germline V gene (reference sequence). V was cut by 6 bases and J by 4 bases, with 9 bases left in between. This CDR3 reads CASREEGTEAFF. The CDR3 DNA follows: TGTGCCAGCAGGGAGGAGGGCACTGAAGCTTTCTTT.

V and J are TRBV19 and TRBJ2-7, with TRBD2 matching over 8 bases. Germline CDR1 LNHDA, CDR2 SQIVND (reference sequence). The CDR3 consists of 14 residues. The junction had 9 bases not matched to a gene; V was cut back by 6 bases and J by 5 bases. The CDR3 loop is CASSRTSFMDEQYF. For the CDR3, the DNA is TGTGCCAGTAGCCGGACTAGCTTCATGGACGAGCAGTACTTC.

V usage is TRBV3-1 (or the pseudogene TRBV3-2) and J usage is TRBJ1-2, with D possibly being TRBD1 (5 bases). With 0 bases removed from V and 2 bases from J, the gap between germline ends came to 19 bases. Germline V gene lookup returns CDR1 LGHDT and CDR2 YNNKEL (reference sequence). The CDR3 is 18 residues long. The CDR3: CASSQEGTFQGANYGYTF. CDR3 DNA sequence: TGTGCCAGCAGCCAAGAAGGGACTTTCCAAGGGGCAAACTATGGCTACACCTTC.

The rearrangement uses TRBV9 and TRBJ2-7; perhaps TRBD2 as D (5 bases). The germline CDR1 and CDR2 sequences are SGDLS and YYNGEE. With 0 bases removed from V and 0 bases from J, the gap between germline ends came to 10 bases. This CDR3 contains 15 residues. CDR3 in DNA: TGTGCCAGCAGCGTAGAAAGAGGGAGCTCCTACGAGCAGTACTTC. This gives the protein CASSVERGSSYEQYF.

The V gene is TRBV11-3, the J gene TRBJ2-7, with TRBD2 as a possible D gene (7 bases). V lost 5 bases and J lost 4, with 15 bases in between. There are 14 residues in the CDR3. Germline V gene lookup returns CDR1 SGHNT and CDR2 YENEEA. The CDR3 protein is CASSHQGRGYEQYF. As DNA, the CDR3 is TGTGCCAGCAGCCACCAAGGGAGGGGGTACGAGCAGTACTTC.

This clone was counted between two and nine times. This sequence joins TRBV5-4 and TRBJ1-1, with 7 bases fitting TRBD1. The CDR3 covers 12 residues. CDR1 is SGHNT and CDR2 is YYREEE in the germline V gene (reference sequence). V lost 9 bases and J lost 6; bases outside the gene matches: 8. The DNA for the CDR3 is TGTGCCACTCATCGGCAGGGGGCTGAAGCTTTCTTT. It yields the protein CATHRQGAEAFF.

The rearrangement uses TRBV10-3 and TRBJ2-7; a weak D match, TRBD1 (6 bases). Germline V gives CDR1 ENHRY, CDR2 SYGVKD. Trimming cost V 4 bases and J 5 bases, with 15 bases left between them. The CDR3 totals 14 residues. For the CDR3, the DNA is TGTGCCATCAGTGTTCAGTCAGGGGTAGACGAGCAGTACTTC. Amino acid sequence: CAISVQSGVDEQYF.

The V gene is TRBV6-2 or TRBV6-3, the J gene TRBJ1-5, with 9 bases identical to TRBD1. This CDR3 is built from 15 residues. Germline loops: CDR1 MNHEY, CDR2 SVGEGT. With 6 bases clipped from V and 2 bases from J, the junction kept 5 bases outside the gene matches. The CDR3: CASSLGQGGNQPQHF. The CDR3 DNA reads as TGTGCCAGCAGCCTGGGACAGGGTGGCAATCAGCCCCAGCATTTT.

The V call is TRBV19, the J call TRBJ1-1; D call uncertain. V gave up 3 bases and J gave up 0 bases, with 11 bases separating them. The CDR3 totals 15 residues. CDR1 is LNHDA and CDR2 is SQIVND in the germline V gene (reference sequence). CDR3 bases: TGTGCCAGTAGTATGGTCATCGCTATGAACACTGAAGCTTTCTTT. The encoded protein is CASSMVIAMNTEAFF.

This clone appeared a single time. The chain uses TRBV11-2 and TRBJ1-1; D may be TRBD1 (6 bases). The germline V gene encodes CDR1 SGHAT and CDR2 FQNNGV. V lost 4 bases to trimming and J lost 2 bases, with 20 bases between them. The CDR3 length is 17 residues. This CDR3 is CASSSELVDRFNTEAFF. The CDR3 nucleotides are TGTGCCAGCAGCTCCGAATTGGTCGACAGGTTTAACACTGAAGCTTTCTTT.

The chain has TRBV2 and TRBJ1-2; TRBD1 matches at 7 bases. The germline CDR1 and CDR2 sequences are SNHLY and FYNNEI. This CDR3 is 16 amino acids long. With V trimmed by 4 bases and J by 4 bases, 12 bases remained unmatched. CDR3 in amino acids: CASSVSRTGVVYGYTF. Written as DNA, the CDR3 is TGTGCCAGCAGTGTCAGTAGGACAGGAGTAGTCTATGGCTACACCTTC.

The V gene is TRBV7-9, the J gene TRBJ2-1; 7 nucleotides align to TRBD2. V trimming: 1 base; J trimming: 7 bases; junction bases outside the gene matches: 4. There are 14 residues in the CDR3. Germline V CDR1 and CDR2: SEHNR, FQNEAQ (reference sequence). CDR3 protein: CASSLGAGRNEQFF. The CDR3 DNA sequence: TGTGCCAGCAGCTTAGGAGCGGGAAGGAATGAGCAGTTCTTC.

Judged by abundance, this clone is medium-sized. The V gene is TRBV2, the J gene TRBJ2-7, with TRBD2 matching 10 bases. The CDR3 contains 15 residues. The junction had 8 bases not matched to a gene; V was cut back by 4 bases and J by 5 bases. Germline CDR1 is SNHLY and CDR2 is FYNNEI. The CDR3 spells CASSAPSGRMNEQYF. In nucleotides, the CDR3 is TGTGCCAGCAGTGCCCCTAGCGGGAGAATGAACGAGCAGTACTTC.

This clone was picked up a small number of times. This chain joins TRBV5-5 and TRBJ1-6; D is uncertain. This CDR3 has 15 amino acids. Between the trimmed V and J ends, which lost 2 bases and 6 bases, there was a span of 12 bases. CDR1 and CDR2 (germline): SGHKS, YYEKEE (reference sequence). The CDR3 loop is CASSLMSPGNSPLHF. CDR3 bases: TGTGCCAGCAGCTTAATGAGCCCGGGTAATTCACCCCTCCACTTT.

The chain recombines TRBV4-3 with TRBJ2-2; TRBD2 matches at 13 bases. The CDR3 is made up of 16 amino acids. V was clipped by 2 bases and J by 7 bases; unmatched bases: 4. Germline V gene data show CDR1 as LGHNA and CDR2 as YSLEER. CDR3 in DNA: TGCGCCAGCAGCCAACGGACTAGCGGGAGTGGCGGGGAGCTGTTTTTT. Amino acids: CASSQRTSGSGGELFF.

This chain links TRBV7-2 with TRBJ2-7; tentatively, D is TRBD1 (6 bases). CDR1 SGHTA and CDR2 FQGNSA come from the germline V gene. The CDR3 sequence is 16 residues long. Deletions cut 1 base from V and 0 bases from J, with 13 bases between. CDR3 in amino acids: CASSLGSSRGSYEQYF. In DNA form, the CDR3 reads TGTGCCAGCAGCTTAGGCTCTAGCAGGGGCTCCTACGAGCAGTACTTC.

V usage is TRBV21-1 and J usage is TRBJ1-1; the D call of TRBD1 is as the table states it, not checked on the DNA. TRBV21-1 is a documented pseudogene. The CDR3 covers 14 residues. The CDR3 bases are TGTGCCACCAAGCTGCCGAAGAGGGGGACTGAAGCTTTCTTT. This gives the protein CATKLPKRGTEAFF.